Listed below are T cell receptor beta chains from one sample, sequenced in a study of CD8 T cells in Susac syndrome. Via MiXCR, TCRdb re-called the immunoSEQ multiplex PCR reads, giving one row per CDR3 protein. The sample yields some 120,000 distinct CDR3 sequences, 94% seen once. Sequencing used CD4+ T cells from PBMCs. All receptors derive from a human donor with multiple sclerosis. Each CDR3 is given with its conserved first and last residue. The D gene is left open where the match is weak. Size tells how often a clone was seen (once, few, many) or the class of an expanded clone, and some rows leave it out.

v_gene: TRBV3-1; d_gene: NA; j_gene: TRBJ2-1; abundance: NA; CDR3nt: TGTGCCAGCAGCCCGTCTGGAGCGGCCTACAATGAGCAGTTCTTC; CDR3aa: CASSPSGAAYNEQFF
v_gene: TRBV7-2; d_gene: NA; j_gene: TRBJ1-5; abundance: NA; CDR3nt: TGTGCCAGCAGCTTAGTAGGGGGTGGGGACAATCAGCCCCAGCATTTT; CDR3aa: CASSLVGGGDNQPQHF
v_gene: TRBV7-9; d_gene: TRBD1; j_gene: TRBJ1-2; abundance: NA; CDR3nt: TGTGCCAGCAGCTCACAGGGGGCGTGGGGCTACACCTTC; CDR3aa: CASSSQGAWGYTF
v_gene: TRBV12-3/TRBV12-4; d_gene: NA; j_gene: TRBJ1-1; abundance: NA; CDR3nt: TGTGCCAGCAGCTTAGACCAGATTCTCACTTCCTCCACTGAAGCTTTCTTT; CDR3aa: CASSLDQILTSSTEAFF
v_gene: TRBV29-1; d_gene: NA; j_gene: TRBJ1-2; abundance: NA; CDR3nt: TGCAGCATCGCCGGCTACACCTTC; CDR3aa: CSIAGYTF
v_gene: TRBV20-1; d_gene: NA; j_gene: TRBJ1-2; abundance: NA; CDR3nt: TGCAGTGCTAGAGCGAAGTACGGCTACACCTTC; CDR3aa: CSARAKYGYTF
v_gene: TRBV5-6; d_gene: TRBD2; j_gene: TRBJ2-1; abundance: NA; CDR3nt: TGTGCCAGCAGACTAGCGGGGGGGCCAATCAATGAGCAGTTCTTC; CDR3aa: CASRLAGGPINEQFF
v_gene: TRBV28; d_gene: NA; j_gene: TRBJ1-2; abundance: NA; CDR3nt: TGTGCCAGCAGTGAGAGATCCTATGGCTACACCTTC; CDR3aa: CASSERSYGYTF
v_gene: TRBV7-9; d_gene: TRBD2; j_gene: TRBJ2-1; abundance: NA; CDR3nt: TGTGCCAGCAGATCGGTGAGCGGGAAAAATGAGCAGTTCTTC; CDR3aa: CASRSVSGKNEQFF
v_gene: TRBV10-2; d_gene: TRBD2; j_gene: TRBJ2-4; abundance: NA; CDR3nt: TGCGCCAGCCGGGGGGAGCAGGGTAGAAACATTCAGTACTTC; CDR3aa: CASRGEQGRNIQYF
v_gene: TRBV10-3; d_gene: NA; j_gene: TRBJ2-2; abundance: NA; CDR3nt: TGTGCCATCAGGGCCCCTAACGGGAGCGCCGGGGAGCTGTTTTTT; CDR3aa: CAIRAPNGSAGELFF
v_gene: TRBV10-3; d_gene: NA; j_gene: TRBJ2-5; abundance: few; CDR3nt: TGTGCCATCAGTGAGTCCCTAGAGACCCAGTACTTC; CDR3aa: CAISESLETQYF
v_gene: TRBV7-9; d_gene: NA; j_gene: TRBJ1-1; abundance: NA; CDR3nt: TGTGCCAGCGGTCCCCTGGTGAACAGGGCCACTGAAGCTTTCTTT; CDR3aa: CASGPLVNRATEAFF
v_gene: TRBV11-1; d_gene: NA; j_gene: TRBJ2-7; abundance: NA; CDR3nt: TGTGCCAGCAGCTTAGGGGACGGCGCCTACGAGCAGTACTTC; CDR3aa: CASSLGDGAYEQYF
v_gene: TRBV6-2/TRBV6-3; d_gene: NA; j_gene: TRBJ2-3; abundance: NA; CDR3nt: TGTGCCACCGGATTCGGGGGAAGCACAGATACGCAGTATTTT; CDR3aa: CATGFGGSTDTQYF
v_gene: TRBV30; d_gene: NA; j_gene: TRBJ1-2; abundance: NA; CDR3nt: TGTGCCTGGAGTGGAGGGGCTCTTAGTGGCTACACCTTC; CDR3aa: CAWSGGALSGYTF
v_gene: TRBV3-1; d_gene: TRBD2; j_gene: TRBJ2-2; abundance: NA; CDR3nt: TGTGCCAGCAGCCAAGATCTAGCGGGGCCCACCGGGGAGCTGTTTTTT; CDR3aa: CASSQDLAGPTGELFF
v_gene: TRBV5-4; d_gene: NA; j_gene: TRBJ2-7; abundance: NA; CDR3nt: TGTGCCAGCAGATCTGACAGCTACGAGCAGTACTTC; CDR3aa: CASRSDSYEQYF
v_gene: TRBV2; d_gene: NA; j_gene: TRBJ1-2; abundance: NA; CDR3nt: TGTGCCAGGCGGGACTGGGGCAATGGCTACACCTTC; CDR3aa: CARRDWGNGYTF
v_gene: TRBV20-1; d_gene: NA; j_gene: TRBJ2-7; abundance: NA; CDR3nt: TGCAGTGCTAGCCCTTTTACAGGAGACTACGAGCAGTACTTC; CDR3aa: CSASPFTGDYEQYF
v_gene: TRBV5-1; d_gene: NA; j_gene: TRBJ2-5; abundance: NA; CDR3nt: TGCGCCAGCAGCCCCTCAGTCGGGGTTCAAGAGACCCAGTACTTC; CDR3aa: CASSPSVGVQETQYF
v_gene: TRBV5-1; d_gene: TRBD1; j_gene: TRBJ1-5; abundance: NA; CDR3nt: TGCGCCAGCAGCCTAAGGGGGCCGGATCAGCCCCAGCATTTT; CDR3aa: CASSLRGPDQPQHF
v_gene: TRBV6-5; d_gene: TRBD2; j_gene: TRBJ2-3; abundance: NA; CDR3nt: TGTGCCAGCAGTTACTCGTGGGGCGGGGGGTCCTTCTTGAACACAGATACGCAGTATTTT; CDR3aa: CASSYSWGGGSFLNTDTQYF
v_gene: TRBV4-2; d_gene: TRBD2; j_gene: TRBJ2-2; abundance: NA; CDR3nt: TGTGCCAGCAGCCAAGAGGGGCTAGCGGCGAACACCGGGGAGCTGTTTTTT; CDR3aa: CASSQEGLAANTGELFF
v_gene: TRBV29-1; d_gene: TRBD1; j_gene: TRBJ1-2; abundance: NA; CDR3nt: TGCAGCGTTGAAGGTCCAGGGGGGAACTATGGCTACACCTTC; CDR3aa: CSVEGPGGNYGYTF
v_gene: TRBV4-2; d_gene: TRBD2; j_gene: TRBJ2-7; abundance: NA; CDR3nt: TGTGCCAGCAGCCAAGATCTCACGGGAGGGTTTACGATGCAGTACTTC; CDR3aa: CASSQDLTGGFTMQYF
v_gene: TRBV4-1; d_gene: NA; j_gene: TRBJ1-4; abundance: NA; CDR3nt: TGCGCCAGCAGCCAAGATTGGGGAGGCGGAAAACTGTTTTTT; CDR3aa: CASSQDWGGGKLFF
v_gene: TRBV7-9; d_gene: TRBD1; j_gene: TRBJ1-1; abundance: NA; CDR3nt: TGTGCCAGCTTGGGGACAGGGAACACTGAAGCTTTCTTT; CDR3aa: CASLGTGNTEAFF
v_gene: TRBV9; d_gene: NA; j_gene: TRBJ2-2; abundance: NA; CDR3nt: TGTGCCAGCAGCGTTGACAGTTATACCGGGGAGCTGTTTTTT; CDR3aa: CASSVDSYTGELFF
v_gene: TRBV7-8; d_gene: NA; j_gene: TRBJ2-1; abundance: NA; CDR3nt: TGTGCCAGCAGCTTCCGGGATAGCTCCTACAATGAGCAGTTCTTC; CDR3aa: CASSFRDSSYNEQFF
v_gene: TRBV6-5; d_gene: NA; j_gene: TRBJ1-2; abundance: NA; CDR3nt: TGTGCCAGCAGTTACTCTAGTGGTGTTTTGGGTGGCTATGGCTACACCTTC; CDR3aa: CASSYSSGVLGGYGYTF
v_gene: TRBV5-1; d_gene: TRBD1; j_gene: TRBJ1-2; abundance: NA; CDR3nt: TGCGCCAGCAGCGTGCGACAGGGTGGAAACTATGGCTACACCTTC; CDR3aa: CASSVRQGGNYGYTF
v_gene: TRBV9; d_gene: TRBD2; j_gene: TRBJ2-7; abundance: NA; CDR3nt: TGTGCCAGCAGCGTCGGAGGCGGGAGGGCCGGCGAGCAGTACTTC; CDR3aa: CASSVGGGRAGEQYF
v_gene: TRBV7-3; d_gene: TRBD1; j_gene: TRBJ1-1; abundance: NA; CDR3nt: TGTGCCAGCAGCTTGGAGGGACAGGTGAGCACTGAAGCTTTCTTT; CDR3aa: CASSLEGQVSTEAFF
v_gene: TRBV3-1; d_gene: NA; j_gene: TRBJ1-2; abundance: NA; CDR3nt: TGTGCCAGCCGCTCAGGGCGAGGGAGTCGGTTGGACTATGGCTACACCTTC; CDR3aa: CASRSGRGSRLDYGYTF
v_gene: TRBV29-1; d_gene: TRBD1; j_gene: TRBJ2-6; abundance: NA; CDR3nt: TGCAGCGTTCCCACCGGGACAGGGGGCTCTGGGGCCAACGTCCTGACTTTC; CDR3aa: CSVPTGTGGSGANVLTF
v_gene: TRBV4-2; d_gene: NA; j_gene: TRBJ2-3; abundance: NA; CDR3nt: TGTGCCAGCAGCCAAGACTTTGGACTAGTAGCGCCTAGGGGGGGCACAGATACGCAGTATTTT; CDR3aa: CASSQDFGLVAPRGGTDTQYF
v_gene: TRBV30; d_gene: NA; j_gene: TRBJ2-7; abundance: NA; CDR3nt: TGTGCCTGGAGTTTTCGGGGGGCATTCGGCGAGCAGTACTTC; CDR3aa: CAWSFRGAFGEQYF
v_gene: TRBV19; d_gene: NA; j_gene: TRBJ1-1; abundance: NA; CDR3nt: TGTGCCAGTGGAAACGGGAGGACTGAAGCTTTCTTT; CDR3aa: CASGNGRTEAFF
v_gene: TRBV3-1; d_gene: NA; j_gene: TRBJ1-3; abundance: NA; CDR3nt: TGTGCCAGCAGCCAAGGAACAATCGGAAACACCATATATTTT; CDR3aa: CASSQGTIGNTIYF
v_gene: TRBV18; d_gene: TRBD1; j_gene: TRBJ1-1; abundance: few; CDR3nt: TGTGCCAGCTCTCCTACAGGGGTGAACACTGAAGCTTTCTTT; CDR3aa: CASSPTGVNTEAFF
v_gene: TRBV12-3/TRBV12-4; d_gene: TRBD1; j_gene: TRBJ2-5; abundance: NA; CDR3nt: TGTGCCAGCAGTCCTGGGACAGGCGGGAAGGAGACCCAGTACTTC; CDR3aa: CASSPGTGGKETQYF
v_gene: TRBV5-8; d_gene: NA; j_gene: TRBJ1-2; abundance: NA; CDR3nt: TGTGCCAGCAGGCCGAGGAGCGTGGGCTACACCTTC; CDR3aa: CASRPRSVGYTF
v_gene: TRBV3-1; d_gene: NA; j_gene: TRBJ1-5; abundance: NA; CDR3nt: TGTGCCAGCAGCCAAGACCCGGTACGGGAGCCCCAGCATTTT; CDR3aa: CASSQDPVREPQHF
v_gene: TRBV5-8; d_gene: NA; j_gene: TRBJ2-3; abundance: NA; CDR3nt: TGTGCCAGCAGCTTGGACAGCATGTTCGCAGATACGCAGTATTTT; CDR3aa: CASSLDSMFADTQYF
v_gene: TRBV5-6; d_gene: TRBD2; j_gene: TRBJ2-1; abundance: NA; CDR3nt: TGTGCCAGCAGCTTCCGGACTAGCGGGAGAAATAATGAGCAGTTCTTC; CDR3aa: CASSFRTSGRNNEQFF
v_gene: TRBV6-1; d_gene: TRBD2; j_gene: TRBJ2-3; abundance: NA; CDR3nt: TGTGCCAGCACCCGACTAGCGGGAGTGACAGATACGCAGTATTTT; CDR3aa: CASTRLAGVTDTQYF
v_gene: TRBV12-3/TRBV12-4; d_gene: TRBD1; j_gene: TRBJ1-5; abundance: NA; CDR3nt: TGTGCCAGCAGTCCGGACAGGGTGGGCCAGCCCCAGCATTTT; CDR3aa: CASSPDRVGQPQHF
v_gene: TRBV5-1; d_gene: TRBD1; j_gene: TRBJ2-3; abundance: NA; CDR3nt: TGCGCCAGCACCTGGATCCCCGGGACAGAGAGCACAGATACGCAGTATTTT; CDR3aa: CASTWIPGTESTDTQYF
v_gene: TRBV6-5; d_gene: TRBD1; j_gene: TRBJ2-7; abundance: NA; CDR3nt: TGTGCCAGCAGTCGGGACAGGGTAGCCTACGAGCAGTACTTC; CDR3aa: CASSRDRVAYEQYF
v_gene: TRBV20-1; d_gene: TRBD1; j_gene: TRBJ1-2; abundance: NA; CDR3nt: TGCAGTGCTAGAGAGGACAGGAAAAACTATGGCTACACCTTC; CDR3aa: CSAREDRKNYGYTF
v_gene: TRBV27; d_gene: NA; j_gene: TRBJ2-7; abundance: once; CDR3nt: TGTGCCAGCAGTTTTCGGTGGCCCCAGGGGCAGGCAATCTCCTACGAGCAGTACTTC; CDR3aa: CASSFRWPQGQAISYEQYF
v_gene: TRBV6-1; d_gene: TRBD1; j_gene: TRBJ1-1; abundance: NA; CDR3nt: TGTGCCAGCAGGCTGGACAGGGAGAGCACTGAAGCTTTCTTT; CDR3aa: CASRLDRESTEAFF